The T cell receptor beta chain described here comes from a study of blood T cells in healthy people across ages. In the case of this clonotype: Its specificity is unknown.

Study-wide results and limits: Comparison with aged donors showed that long-lived donors had more naive CD4+ cells and higher diversity.

A second roughly 6 to 12 cycle PCR used barcoded and J-beta primers. Every cDNA was tagged by a template-switch adaptor with 12 random nucleotides. TCRdb reanalysed the 5' RACE reads using MiXCR and keeps one entry per CDR3 protein. The data show hundreds of thousands of distinct CDR3 sequences, under 30% seen once. The amount of total RNA extracted per sample was at least 5 micrograms. Sequencing used blood. The TCR sequence derives from a woman older than 75 in good health.

CDR3 amino acids: CASSQVVGEQFF. CDR3 DNA: TGCGCCAGCAGCCAAGTGGTGGGTGAGCAGTTCTTC. The chain is built from TRBV4-1 and TRBJ2-1; unclear D gene. V was trimmed by 1 base and J by 9 bases, leaving 7 bases between them. The length of the CDR3 is 12 residues. Germline V CDR1 and CDR2: MGHRA, YSYEKL.